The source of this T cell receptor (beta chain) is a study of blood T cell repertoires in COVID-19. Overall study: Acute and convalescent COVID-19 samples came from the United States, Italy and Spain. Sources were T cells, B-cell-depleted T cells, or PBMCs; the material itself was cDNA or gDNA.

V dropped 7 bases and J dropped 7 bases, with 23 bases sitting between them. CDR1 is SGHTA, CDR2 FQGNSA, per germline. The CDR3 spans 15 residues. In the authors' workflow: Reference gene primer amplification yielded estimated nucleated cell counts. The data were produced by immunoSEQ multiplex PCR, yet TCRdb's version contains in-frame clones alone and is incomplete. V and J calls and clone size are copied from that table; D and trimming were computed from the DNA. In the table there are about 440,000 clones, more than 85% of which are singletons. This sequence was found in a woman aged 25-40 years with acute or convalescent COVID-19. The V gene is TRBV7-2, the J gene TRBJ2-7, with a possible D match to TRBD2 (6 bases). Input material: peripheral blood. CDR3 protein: CASTPALSLGREQYF. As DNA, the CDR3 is TGTGCCAGCACCCCGGCTTTGAGCTTGGGGAGGGAGCAGTACTTC.